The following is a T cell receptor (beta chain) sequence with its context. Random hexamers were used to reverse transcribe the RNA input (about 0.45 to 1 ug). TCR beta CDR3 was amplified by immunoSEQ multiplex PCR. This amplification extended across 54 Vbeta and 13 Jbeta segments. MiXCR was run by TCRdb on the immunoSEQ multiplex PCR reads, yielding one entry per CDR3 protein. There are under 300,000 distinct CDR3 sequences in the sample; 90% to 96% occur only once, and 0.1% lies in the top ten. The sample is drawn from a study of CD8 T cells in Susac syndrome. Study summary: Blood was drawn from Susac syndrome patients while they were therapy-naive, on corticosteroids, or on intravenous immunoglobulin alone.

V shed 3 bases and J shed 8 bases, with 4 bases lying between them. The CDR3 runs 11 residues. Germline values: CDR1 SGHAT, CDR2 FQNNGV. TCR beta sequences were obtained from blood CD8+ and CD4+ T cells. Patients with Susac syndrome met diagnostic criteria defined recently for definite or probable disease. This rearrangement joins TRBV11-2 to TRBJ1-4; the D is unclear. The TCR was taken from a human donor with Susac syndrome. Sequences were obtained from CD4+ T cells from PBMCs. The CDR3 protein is CASSFGEKLFF. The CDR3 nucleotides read TGTGCCAGCAGCTTTGGAGAAAAACTGTTTTTT.